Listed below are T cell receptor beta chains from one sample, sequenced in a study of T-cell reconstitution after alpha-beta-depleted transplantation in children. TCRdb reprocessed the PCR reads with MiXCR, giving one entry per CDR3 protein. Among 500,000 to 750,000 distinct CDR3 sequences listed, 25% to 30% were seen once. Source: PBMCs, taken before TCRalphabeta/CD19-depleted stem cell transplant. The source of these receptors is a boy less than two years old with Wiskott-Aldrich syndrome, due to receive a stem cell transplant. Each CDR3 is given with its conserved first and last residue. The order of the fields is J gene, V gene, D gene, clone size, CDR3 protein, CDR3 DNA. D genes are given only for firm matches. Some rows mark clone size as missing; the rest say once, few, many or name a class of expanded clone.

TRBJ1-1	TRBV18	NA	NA	CASSTVVNTEAFF	TGTGCCAGCTCGACAGTTGTGAACACTGAAGCTTTCTTT
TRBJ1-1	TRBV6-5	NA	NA	CASSYSRRMNTEAFF	TGTGCCAGCAGTTACTCCCGACGGATGAACACTGAAGCTTTCTTT
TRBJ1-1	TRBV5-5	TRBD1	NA	CASSVDREPEAFF	TGTGCCAGCAGCGTCGACAGGGAGCCTGAAGCTTTCTTT
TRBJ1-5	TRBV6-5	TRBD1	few	CASSYAGRGQLYQPQHF	TGTGCCAGCAGTTACGCGGGCCGGGGACAGCTGTATCAGCCCCAGCATTTT
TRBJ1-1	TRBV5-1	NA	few	CASSLSRQGPTEAFF	TGCGCCAGCAGCTTGTCCCGGCAGGGCCCAACTGAAGCTTTCTTT
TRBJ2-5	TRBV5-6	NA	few	CASSLPSRGGETQYF	TGTGCCAGCAGCTTACCTTCCAGGGGAGGAGAGACCCAGTACTTC
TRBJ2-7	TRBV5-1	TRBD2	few	CASSLSPSGSYEQYF	TGCGCCAGCAGCTTGAGTCCTAGCGGGAGCTACGAGCAGTACTTC
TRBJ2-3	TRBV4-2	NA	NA	CASSQDPAGATDTQYF	TGTGCCAGCAGCCAAGATCCTGCAGGGGCAACAGATACGCAGTATTTT
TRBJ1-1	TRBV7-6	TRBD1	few	CASSTDRGRRAFF	TGTGCCAGCAGCACGGACAGGGGGCGCAGGGCTTTCTTT
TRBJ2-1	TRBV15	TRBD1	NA	CATSRRTPDRGEVHNEQFF	TGTGCCACCAGCAGGCGAACCCCGGACAGGGGAGAGGTCCACAATGAGCAGTTCTTC
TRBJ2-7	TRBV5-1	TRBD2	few	CASSVSGRPYEQYF	TGCGCCAGCAGCGTTAGCGGGCGCCCCTACGAGCAGTACTTC
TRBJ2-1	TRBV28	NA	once	CASSTDGDNEQFF	TGTGCCAGCAGTACGGACGGGGACAATGAGCAGTTCTTC
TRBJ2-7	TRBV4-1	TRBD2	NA	CASSQVLAGVNEQYF	TGCGCCAGCAGCCAAGTCCTAGCGGGAGTTAACGAGCAGTACTTC
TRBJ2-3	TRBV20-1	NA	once	CSARAHRVFTDTQYF	TGCAGTGCTAGAGCTCACAGGGTATTCACAGATACGCAGTATTTT
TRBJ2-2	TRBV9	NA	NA	CASSAQRRGSTGELFF	TGTGCCAGCAGCGCACAAAGGCGGGGAAGCACCGGGGAGCTGTTTTTT
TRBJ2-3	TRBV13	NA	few	CASSLIAGMTDTQYF	TGTGCCAGCAGCTTAATCGCGGGAATGACAGATACGCAGTATTTT
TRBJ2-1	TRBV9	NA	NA	CASSARLGDVYEQFF	TGTGCCAGCAGCGCTCGACTAGGTGACGTCTATGAGCAGTTCTTC
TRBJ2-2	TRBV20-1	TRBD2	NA	CSARTRPGELFF	TGCAGTGCCCGGACTAGACCCGGGGAGCTGTTTTTT
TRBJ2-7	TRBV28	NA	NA	CASSFPGVSYEQYF	TGTGCCAGCAGTTTCCCAGGGGTATCCTACGAGCAGTACTTC
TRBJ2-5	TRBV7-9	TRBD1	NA	CASSARDRGSETQYF	TGTGCCAGCAGCGCGAGGGACAGGGGGTCGGAGACCCAGTACTTC
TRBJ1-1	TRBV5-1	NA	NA	CASSLQLPNTEAFF	TGCGCCAGCAGCTTACAGTTACCGAACACTGAAGCTTTCTTT
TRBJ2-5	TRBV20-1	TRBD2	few	CSPEAGTSGKETQYF	TGCAGCCCCGAAGCGGGGACTAGCGGGAAAGAGACCCAGTACTTC
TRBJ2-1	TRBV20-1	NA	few	CSARDRLVGLNEQFF	TGCAGTGCTAGAGATAGACTAGTTGGCCTAAATGAGCAGTTCTTC
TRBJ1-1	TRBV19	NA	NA	CATDRYTEAFF	TGTGCCACCGACCGCTACACTGAAGCTTTCTTT
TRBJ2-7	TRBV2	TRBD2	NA	CASSVTQTSGSAYEQYF	TGTGCCAGCAGTGTTACCCAGACTAGCGGGAGTGCCTACGAGCAGTACTTC
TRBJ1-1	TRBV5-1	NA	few	CASSLIGPDTEAFF	TGCGCCAGCAGCTTGATAGGGCCAGACACTGAAGCTTTCTTT